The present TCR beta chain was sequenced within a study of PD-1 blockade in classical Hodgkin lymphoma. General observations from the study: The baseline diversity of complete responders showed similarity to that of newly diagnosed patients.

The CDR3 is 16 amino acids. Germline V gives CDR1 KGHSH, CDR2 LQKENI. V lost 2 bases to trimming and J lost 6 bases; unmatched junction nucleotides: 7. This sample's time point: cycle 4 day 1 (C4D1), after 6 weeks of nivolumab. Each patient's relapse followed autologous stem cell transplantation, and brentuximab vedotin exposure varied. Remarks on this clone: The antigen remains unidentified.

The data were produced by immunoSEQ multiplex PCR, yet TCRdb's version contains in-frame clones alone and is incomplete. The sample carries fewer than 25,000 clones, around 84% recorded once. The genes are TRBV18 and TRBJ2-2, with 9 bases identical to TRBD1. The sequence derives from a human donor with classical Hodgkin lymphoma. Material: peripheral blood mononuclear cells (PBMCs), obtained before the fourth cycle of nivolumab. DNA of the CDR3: TGTGCCAGCTCACCAAGGGACAGGGAACTTCCCGGGGAGCTGTTTTTT. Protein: CASSPRDRELPGELFF.